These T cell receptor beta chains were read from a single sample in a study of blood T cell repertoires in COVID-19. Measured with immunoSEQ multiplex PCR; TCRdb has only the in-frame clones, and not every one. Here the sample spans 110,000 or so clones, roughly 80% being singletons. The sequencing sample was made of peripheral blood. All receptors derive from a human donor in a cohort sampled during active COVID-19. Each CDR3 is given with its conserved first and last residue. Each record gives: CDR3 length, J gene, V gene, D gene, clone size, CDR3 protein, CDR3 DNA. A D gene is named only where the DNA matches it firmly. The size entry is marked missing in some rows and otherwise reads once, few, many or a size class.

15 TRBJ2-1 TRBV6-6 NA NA CASSYPPSSYNEQFF TGTGCCAGCAGTTACCCCCCGAGCTCCTACAATGAGCAGTTCTTC
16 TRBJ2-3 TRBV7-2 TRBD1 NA CASSLGTGGRTDTQYF TGTGCCAGCAGCTTAGGGACAGGGGGTAGGACAGATACGCAGTATTTT
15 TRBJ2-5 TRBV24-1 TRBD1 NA CATSGTGGPQETQYF TGTGCCACCAGTGGGACAGGGGGTCCACAAGAGACCCAGTACTTC
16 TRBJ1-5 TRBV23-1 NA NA CASSQPQGYSNQPQHF TGCGCCAGCAGTCAACCCCAGGGTTATAGCAATCAGCCCCAGCATTTT
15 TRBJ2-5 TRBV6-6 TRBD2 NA CASSSYEAGQETQYF TGTGCCAGCAGTTCGTACGAAGCGGGGCAAGAGACCCAGTACTTC
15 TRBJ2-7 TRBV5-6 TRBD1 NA CASSLEPGGPYEQYF TGTGCCAGCAGCTTGGAGCCAGGGGGCCCCTACGAGCAGTACTTC
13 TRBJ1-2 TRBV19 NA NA CASSISHFGGYTF TGTGCCAGTAGTATAAGTCATTTTGGCGGCTACACCTTC
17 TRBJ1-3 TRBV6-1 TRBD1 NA CASRERTGQDSGNTIYF TGTGCCAGCAGGGAAAGGACAGGGCAGGATTCCGGAAACACCATATATTTT
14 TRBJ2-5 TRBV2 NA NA CASSEQALGETQYF TGTGCCAGCAGTGAACAGGCTTTGGGAGAGACCCAGTACTTC
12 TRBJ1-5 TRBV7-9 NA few CASSNNNQPQHF TGTGCCAGCAGCAACAACAATCAGCCCCAGCATTTT
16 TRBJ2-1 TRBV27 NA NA CASSLYPTDSYNEQFF TGTGCCAGCAGTTTATACCCGACGGACAGCTACAATGAGCAGTTCTTC
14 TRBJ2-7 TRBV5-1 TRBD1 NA CASSARTGFNEQYF TGCGCCAGCAGCGCCCGGACAGGGTTTAACGAGCAGTACTTC
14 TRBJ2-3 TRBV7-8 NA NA CASSFLGVTDTQYF TGTGCCAGCAGCTTTTTAGGGGTCACAGATACGCAGTATTTT
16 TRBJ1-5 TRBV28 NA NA CASTSQVRGADQPQHF TGTGCCAGCACCTCCCAGGTCCGGGGAGCGGATCAGCCCCAGCATTTT
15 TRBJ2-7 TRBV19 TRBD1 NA CATKPSTGLSYEQYF TGTGCCACCAAGCCCTCGACAGGGCTCTCCTACGAGCAGTACTTC
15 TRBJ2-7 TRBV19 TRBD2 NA CASSGTGTSAHEQYF TGTGCCAGTAGCGGGACCGGGACTAGCGCCCACGAGCAGTACTTC
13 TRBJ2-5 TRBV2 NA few CASGKARLETQYF TGTGCCAGCGGAAAGGCTAGGCTCGAGACCCAGTACTTC
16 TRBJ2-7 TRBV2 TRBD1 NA CASFEGWGQGAHEQYF TGTGCCAGCTTCGAAGGGTGGGGACAGGGGGCCCACGAGCAGTACTTC
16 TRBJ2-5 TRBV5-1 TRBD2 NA CASSLVASGGEETQYF TGCGCCAGCAGCTTGGTGGCTAGCGGGGGGGAAGAGACCCAGTACTTC
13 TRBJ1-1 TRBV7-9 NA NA CASSPGQNTEAFF TGTGCCAGCAGCCCGGGACAGAACACTGAAGCTTTCTTT
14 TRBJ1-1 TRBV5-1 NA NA CASSLAPDSTEAFF TGCGCCAGCAGCTTGGCACCGGACAGTACTGAAGCTTTCTTT
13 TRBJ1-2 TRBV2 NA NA CASSEGLAYGYTF TGTGCCAGCAGTGAAGGGCTGGCCTATGGCTACACCTTC
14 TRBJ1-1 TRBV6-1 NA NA CASSDPGSKGEAFF TGTGCCAGCAGTGATCCAGGGTCCAAGGGTGAAGCTTTCTTT
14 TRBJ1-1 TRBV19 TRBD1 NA CASSISTGGPEAFF TGTGCCAGTAGTATATCGACAGGGGGACCTGAAGCTTTCTTT
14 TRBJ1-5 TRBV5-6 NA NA CASSWWGVDQPQHF TGTGCCAGCAGCTGGTGGGGGGTGGATCAGCCCCAGCATTTT
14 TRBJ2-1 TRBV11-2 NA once CASSLDQFGGEQFF TGTGCCAGCAGCTTAGATCAGTTTGGAGGCGAGCAGTTCTTC
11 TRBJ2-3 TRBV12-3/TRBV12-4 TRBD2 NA CASSTGTNQYF TGTGCCAGCAGCACCGGGACTAACCAGTATTTT
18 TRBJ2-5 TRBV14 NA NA CASSPKGSRGGRVETQYF TGTGCCAGCAGCCCCAAGGGCTCACGGGGTGGTAGAGTAGAGACCCAGTACTTC
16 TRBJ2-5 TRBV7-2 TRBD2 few CASSLTSSGGRETQYF TGTGCCAGCAGCTTAACGTCCAGCGGGGGGAGAGAGACCCAGTACTTC